One T cell receptor (beta chain) is described in this entry. What it binds is unknown. The authors made TCR beta libraries by quantitative 5'-RACE with molecular barcodes. One entry per CDR3 protein results from TCRdb running MiXCR on the 5' RACE reads. Here the sample spans around 130,000 distinct CDR3 sequences, roughly a tenth being singletons. The CDR3 runs to 16 residues. Germline V gene sequence: CDR1 SGHTA, CDR2 FQGNSA. J lost 2 bases, V lost 2 bases, and 7 bases had no gene match. The data were taken from a study of CD8 T cells in ankylosing spondylitis. General study results and limits: Matched ankylosing spondylitis synovial fluid reportedly showed significant enrichment of disease-linked clones. Characteristic of ankylosing spondylitis blood, it appeared, was a TCR beta motif comprising several highly homologous variants. Previous work reported some of these motif variants in the synovial fluid and blood of reactive arthritis.

Specimen: blood, either unsorted or a sorted T cell fraction (not recorded which). The source is a male donor with ankylosing spondylitis or in good health (not recorded which). The chain joins TRBV7-2 to TRBJ2-3, with TRBD2 matching 7 bases. The CDR3 loop reads CASSLMGGPLTDTQYF. Here the CDR3 DNA reads TGTGCCAGCAGCTTAATGGGAGGGCCTCTCACAGATACGCAGTATTTT.